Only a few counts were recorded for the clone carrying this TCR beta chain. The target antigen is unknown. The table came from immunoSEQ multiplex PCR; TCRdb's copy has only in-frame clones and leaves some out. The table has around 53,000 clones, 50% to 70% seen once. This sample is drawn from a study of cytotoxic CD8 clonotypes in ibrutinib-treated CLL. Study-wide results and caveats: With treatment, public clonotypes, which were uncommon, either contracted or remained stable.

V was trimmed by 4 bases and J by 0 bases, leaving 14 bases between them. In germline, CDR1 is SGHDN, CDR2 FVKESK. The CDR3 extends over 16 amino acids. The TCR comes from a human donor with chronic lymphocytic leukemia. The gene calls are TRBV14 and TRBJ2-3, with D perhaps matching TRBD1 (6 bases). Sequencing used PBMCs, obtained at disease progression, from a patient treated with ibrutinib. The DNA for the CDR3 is TGTGCCAGCAGCCGAAGGGGACACCCTAGCACAGATACGCAGTATTTT. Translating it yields CASSRRGHPSTDTQYF. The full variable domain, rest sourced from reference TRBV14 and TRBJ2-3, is EAGVTQFPSHSVIEKGQTVTLRCDPISGHDNLYWYRRVMGKEIKFLLHFVKESKQDESGMPNNRFLAERTGGTYSTLKVQPAELEDSGVYFCASSRRGHPSTDTQYFGPGTRLTVL.